This entry lists 29 T cell receptor beta chains sequenced from one sample in a study of blood T cells in healthy people across ages. PCR was performed a second time for 7 to 11 cycles using a sample-barcoded 5' primer and a J-beta primer mix. One entry per CDR3 protein, called by TCRdb with MiXCR from the 5' RACE reads. The sample lists about 1.1 million distinct CDR3 sequences; 35% to 40% were seen once. The sample taken for sequencing was blood. These receptor sequences come from a young man in good health.

V usage is TRBV12-3 or TRBV12-4 and J usage is TRBJ1-1; weak D call: TRBD1 (5 bases). Trimming removed 6 bases at V and 2 bases at J, with 13 bases between. The CDR3 spans 14 residues. The CDR3 reads CASSPVQGNTEAFF. The CDR3 DNA is TGTGCCAGCAGCCCCGTCCAGGGAAACACTGAAGCTTTCTTT.

Ten or more counts support this clonotype. The gene calls are TRBV20-1 and TRBJ1-2; D perhaps matches TRBD1 (6 bases). The germline CDR1 and CDR2 sequences are DFQATT and SNEGSKA (reference sequence). The CDR3 totals 13 residues. V was pared by 5 bases and J by 6 bases, with 16 bases between. CDR3 coding DNA: TGCAGTGCTTCCACAGGGCGCGCAGATGGCTACACCTTC. Its protein product is CSASTGRADGYTF.

A few counts support this clonotype. J is TRBJ2-7 and V is TRBV7-2; no firm D call. Trimming removed 1 base from V and 1 base from J, with 11 bases in between. The CDR3 is 15 residues long. In germline, CDR1 is SGHTA, CDR2 FQGNSA. The CDR3 sequence: CASSLDRAQSYEQYF. In nucleotides, the CDR3 is TGTGCCAGCAGCTTAGACAGAGCTCAATCCTACGAGCAGTACTTC.

This clonotype turned up a few times. The chain is built from TRBV6-5 and TRBJ1-1, with 7 bases aligning to TRBD1. The CDR3 contains 15 residues. V shed 2 bases and J 1 base; nucleotides not matched to a gene: 4. From germline, CDR1 is MNHEY and CDR2 SVGAGI. CDR3 region: CASSYAGQQNTEAFF. CDR3 in DNA: TGTGCCAGCAGTTACGCGGGACAGCAGAACACTGAAGCTTTCTTT.

The J gene is TRBJ2-7, the V gene TRBV5-8; unclear D gene. Deletions cut 3 bases from V and 0 bases from J, with 4 bases between. The CDR3 is made up of 12 amino acids. Germline CDR1 reads SGHTS; CDR2 reads YDEGEE. CDR3 DNA: TGTGCCAGCAGCTGGCCCTCCTACGAGCAGTACTTC. It specifies CASSWPSYEQYF.

This clonotype has only a few counts. V usage is TRBV6-2 or TRBV6-3 and J usage is TRBJ2-7, with D perhaps being TRBD1 or TRBD2 (5 bases each). This CDR3 is 17 amino acids long. Trimming shortened V by 5 bases and J by 1 base, and 21 bases separated the two germline ends. CDR1 is MNHEY, CDR2 SVGEGT, per germline. The CDR3 sequence: CASSRPSAGSSSYEQYF. The CDR3 nucleotides read TGTGCCAGCAGTCGCCCTTCAGCAGGGAGCTCTTCCTACGAGCAGTACTTC.

The genes are TRBV20-1 and TRBJ1-2; D uncertain. Deletions cut 2 bases from V and 4 bases from J, with 11 bases between. Germline CDR1 is DFQATT and CDR2 is SNEGSKA (reference sequence). This CDR3 comprises 13 residues. The CDR3 spells CSARKAGTYGYTF. Written as DNA, the CDR3 is TGCAGTGCTAGAAAGGCAGGAACCTATGGCTACACCTTC.

CDR3 sequence: CASSLSTGATEAFF. The CDR3 nucleotides read TGTGCCAGCAGCCTATCCACAGGGGCCACTGAAGCTTTCTTT. This chain joins TRBV4-2 and TRBJ1-1, with 7 bases fitting TRBD1. The length of the CDR3 is 14 residues. Trimming cost V 4 bases and J 4 bases; bases outside gene matches: 6. CDR1 is LGHNA, CDR2 YNFKEQ, per germline.

This clonotype was detected only a few times. J is TRBJ1-2 and V is TRBV27, with D possibly matching TRBD1 (5 bases). The CDR3 extends over 14 amino acids. V was trimmed by 6 bases and J by 8 bases, leaving 19 bases between them. Germline V gene lookup returns CDR1 MNHEY and CDR2 SMNVEV (reference sequence). CDR3 DNA sequence: TGTGCCAGCAGCCTTCAAGAGGGGTTCAGCGGCTACACCTTC. Translated: CASSLQEGFSGYTF.

Ten or more counts support this clonotype. V and J are TRBV29-1 and TRBJ2-3, with TRBD1 matching over 8 bases. From germline, CDR1 is SQVTM and CDR2 ANQGSEA. The CDR3 runs to 13 residues. V shed 7 bases and J 2 bases; nucleotides not matched to a gene: 5. The CDR3: CSADRGFTDTQYF. The CDR3 bases are TGCAGCGCCGACAGGGGATTCACAGATACGCAGTATTTT.

V usage is TRBV30 and J usage is TRBJ2-3; 10 bases are shared with TRBD2. The CDR3 is 15 residues long. Unmatched junction bases numbered 1, after V lost 1 base and J lost 0 bases. Germline V gene sequence: CDR1 GTSNPN, CDR2 SVGIG (reference sequence). Here the CDR3 DNA reads TGTGCCTGGAGTGGACTAGCGGGCAGCACAGATACGCAGTATTTT. It codes for CAWSGLAGSTDTQYF.

The chain employs TRBV4-3 and TRBJ1-1; tentatively, D is TRBD1 (5 bases). Germline-derived CDR1 and CDR2 are LGHNA and YSLEER. Trimming cost V 2 bases and J 0 bases, with 19 bases left between them. The CDR3 loop spans 18 amino acids. In DNA, the CDR3 is TGCGCCAGCAGCCAACGGACGGGGGAGATGTATATGAACACTGAAGCTTTCTTT. The encoded protein is CASSQRTGEMYMNTEAFF.

This clonotype appeared a few times. The J gene is TRBJ1-4, the V gene TRBV5-5; D is undetermined. This CDR3 spans 15 amino acids. CDR1 and CDR2 from the germline V gene are SGHKS and YYEKEE (reference sequence). V was cut by 2 bases and J by 7 bases, with 15 bases left in between. The CDR3 DNA reads TGTGCCAGCAGCTTTCTCCCCGGGGAAGGTGAAAAACTGTTTTTT. Residues: CASSFLPGEGEKLFF.

This clonotype occurred many times. The chain has TRBV9 and TRBJ2-3, with a tentative D call TRBD1 (6 bases). Trimming cost V 2 bases and J 3 bases, with 7 bases left between them. The V gene's germline CDR1 is SGDLS and CDR2 YYNGEE. The CDR3 is 13 residues long. The CDR3: CASSVTGTDTQYF. The CDR3 DNA reads TGTGCCAGCAGCGTCACAGGGACAGATACGCAGTATTTT.

The V call is TRBV7-2, the J call TRBJ1-5; 8 positions match TRBD1. The germline gives CDR1 SGHTA, CDR2 FQGNSA. The ends lost 6 bases at V and 5 bases at J; junction bases unmatched: 6. The CDR3 is 14 amino acids. CDR3 in DNA: TGTGCCAGCAGTCCAACAGGGGGGGATCAGCCCCAGCATTTT. Translated, it gives CASSPTGGDQPQHF.

The chain couples TRBV10-3 to TRBJ1-1; 8 positions agree with TRBD1. Germline-derived CDR1 and CDR2 are ENHRY and SYGVKD. The CDR3 spans 14 residues. Trimming removed 8 bases from V and 3 bases from J; junction bases left unmatched: 8. This chain's CDR3 is CAIGTGGGDTEAFF. The CDR3, as DNA: TGTGCCATCGGCACAGGGGGTGGAGACACTGAAGCTTTCTTT.

This clonotype was counted a few times. J is TRBJ2-7 and V is TRBV12-3 or TRBV12-4; D is ambiguous. Trimming shortened V by 4 bases and J by 3 bases, and 16 bases separated the two germline ends. The CDR3 extends over 15 amino acids. CDR3 loop: CASSSKNRLIYEQYF. As DNA, the CDR3 is TGTGCCAGCAGTTCAAAAAACAGACTGATCTACGAGCAGTACTTC.

This clonotype has just a few counts. The rearrangement joins TRBV28 to TRBJ1-1; no reliable D call. Germline-derived CDR1 and CDR2 are MDHEN and SYDVKM. The V gene lost 6 bases and the J gene lost 6 bases, with 11 bases spanning the gap. This CDR3 has 12 amino acids. CDR3 nucleotides: TGTGCCAGCAGCTCCGAAGGAGCTGAAGCTTTCTTT. Translation: CASSSEGAEAFF.

This clonotype was detected ten times or more. The chain carries TRBV2 and TRBJ2-1; 8 bases match TRBD2. The CDR3 has 13 residues. V shed 3 bases, J shed 8 bases, and the junction held 3 bases outside the gene matches. Germline assignment: CDR1 SNHLY and CDR2 FYNNEI. The CDR3 loop reads CASSDGSGDEQFF. For the CDR3, the DNA is TGTGCCAGCAGTGATGGTAGCGGGGATGAGCAGTTCTTC.

V is TRBV20-1 and J is TRBJ2-1; D unresolved. Trimming took off 6 bases at V and 6 bases at J, with 24 bases between the two ends. The CDR3 has 16 amino acids. CDR1 DFQATT and CDR2 SNEGSKA come from the germline V gene (reference sequence). CDR3 residues: CSALIPRRGPPNEQFF. The CDR3 nucleotides read TGCAGTGCCCTAATCCCCAGGAGAGGTCCTCCCAATGAGCAGTTCTTC.

With regard to this clonotype: This could be a read error, since a much larger clone is one nucleotide away. V and J are TRBV20-1 and TRBJ2-3, with D tentatively TRBD2 (6 bases). V was shortened by 6 bases and J by 0 bases, with 19 bases between the two germline ends. The CDR3 totals 16 residues. CDR1 and CDR2 (germline): DFQATT, SNEGSKA (reference sequence). The CDR3 here is CSASPRGGVSTDTQYF. In DNA, the CDR3 is TGCAGTGCCTCACCTAGAGGAGGGGTTAGCACAGATACGCAGTATTTT.

The chain links TRBV6-2 or TRBV6-3 to TRBJ2-1; D call uncertain. The CDR3 loop spans 13 amino acids. V lost 0 bases and J lost 5, with 5 bases in between. Germline CDR1 and CDR2: MNHEY and SVGEGT. CDR3 DNA: TGTGCCAGCAGTTACTCGGCAAACAATGAGCAGTTCTTC. Amino acids: CASSYSANNEQFF.

The rearrangement joins TRBV20-1 to TRBJ2-1, with 8 bases fitting TRBD1. The CDR3 covers 13 residues. Germline V lookup: CDR1 DFQATT, CDR2 SNEGSKA (reference sequence). Losses at the gene ends were 3 bases for V and 9 bases for J; bases not matched to a gene: 7. CDR3 nucleotide sequence: TGCAGTGCTAGCTTGACAGGGGCTAGTGAGCAGTTCTTC. Residues: CSASLTGASEQFF.

The chain couples TRBV12-5 to TRBJ2-1, with TRBD2 matching over 8 bases. CDR1 is LGHNT and CDR2 is FRNRAP in the germline V gene. The CDR3 totals 14 residues. V shed 3 bases, J shed 4 bases, and the junction held 2 bases outside the gene matches. The CDR3 DNA sequence: TGTGCTAGTGGTTTTGCGGGGGGTTACAATGAGCAGTTCTTC. Residues: CASGFAGGYNEQFF.

V gene TRBV20-1 combines with J gene TRBJ1-2, with unresolved D. The V end lost 7 bases, the J end lost 3 bases, and 12 bases lay between the germline ends. This CDR3 region has 12 residues. Germline-derived CDR1 and CDR2 are DFQATT and SNEGSKA (reference sequence). CDR3 nucleotides: TGCAGTGGAAGCAAGGGAGACTATGGCTACACCTTC. Residues: CSGSKGDYGYTF.

Notes on this clonotype: A read error may be the cause here, since a much bigger clone is one base away. The chain combines TRBV7-9 with TRBJ2-1; perhaps TRBD1 as D (5 bases). Germline CDR1 is SEHNR and CDR2 is FQNEAQ (reference sequence). V was pared by 1 base and J by 6 bases, with 10 bases between. The CDR3 is 14 amino acids. The CDR3 region is CASSLGQGTNEQFF. The CDR3 coding sequence is TGTGCCAGCAGCTTAGGGCAGGGAACCAATGAGCAGTTCTTC.

The chain links TRBV21-1 to TRBJ2-4; no DNA check was done on the table's D call, TRBD1. TRBV21-1 is a pseudogene locus. This CDR3 has 17 amino acids. CDR3 sequence: CASSKAWGPLAKNIQYF. CDR3 sequence (DNA): TGTGCCAGCAGCAAAGCCTGGGGGCCCCTAGCCAAAAACATTCAGTACTTC.

Details on this clonotype: One base away lies a much larger clone, so this may be a sequencing read error. The rearrangement links TRBV27 to TRBJ2-1, with 7 bases identical to TRBD1. Germline CDR1 and CDR2: MNHEY and SMNVEV (reference sequence). This CDR3 region has 14 residues. V was clipped by 8 bases and J by 6 bases; unmatched bases: 10. The CDR3 DNA reads as TGTGCCAGCCGGAGACGAAAGGGGGCCAATGAGCAGTTCTTC. Protein: CASRRRKGANEQFF.

This clonotype was recorded a few times. V gene TRBV12-3 or TRBV12-4 combines with J gene TRBJ1-2; possibly TRBD1 for D (6 bases). The CDR3 runs 14 residues. Trimming left V 5 bases short and J 2 bases short, with 12 bases between. CDR3 coding DNA: TGTGCCAGCAGTCAACGGACAGAGAACTATGGCTACACCTTC. Its translation: CASSQRTENYGYTF.